The rows below give T cell receptor beta chains drawn from one sample of a study of shared clonotypes between healthy human individuals. Profiling relied on immunoSEQ multiplex PCR, and the TCRdb table lists in-frame clones only, not all of them. The profile covers about 690,000 clones, with 90% appearing a single time and 34% taken by the ten largest. The sequencing input was memory CD8+ T cells from PBMCs. All receptors come from a man aged 18 to 30 in good health. Some clones in this sample may be carry-over from other donors' samples. Both conserved end residues are part of each CDR3. Each record gives: clone size, D gene, J gene, V gene, CDR3 protein, CDR3 DNA. The D gene is left open where the match is weak. The size field is filled for only some rows; it gives once, few, many or a size class.

>.|TRBD1|TRBJ2-1|TRBV25-1
CASSESVVGRQGYNEQFF
TGTGCCAGCAGTGAATCGGTAGTGGGGAGACAGGGGTACAATGAGCAGTTCTTC
>.|.|TRBJ2-3|TRBV28
CASSRSDGSQDTQYF
TGTGCCAGCAGTAGGTCCGACGGGAGTCAAGATACGCAGTATTTT
>.|TRBD2|TRBJ2-1|TRBV10-1
CASSATSAPSNEQFF
TGCGCCAGCAGCGCGACTAGCGCCCCCTCAAATGAGCAGTTCTTC
>.|.|TRBJ2-7|TRBV11-1
CASSPTGYEQYF
TGTGCCAGCAGCCCTACCGGCTACGAGCAGTACTTC
>.|.|TRBJ2-7|TRBV30
CAWSPVIIYEQYF
TGTGCCTGGAGTCCGGTGATTATCTACGAGCAGTACTTC
>.|.|TRBJ2-5|TRBV6-5
CASSSGLTPGETQYF
TGTGCCAGCAGTTCCGGACTAACACCGGGCGAGACCCAGTACTTC
>.|TRBD1|TRBJ2-3|TRBV7-9
CASSPGQGWDTQYF
TGTGCCAGCAGTCCCGGACAGGGCTGGGATACGCAGTATTTT
>.|.|TRBJ1-6|TRBV30
CAWTDNSPLHF
TGTGCCTGGACTGATAATTCACCCCTCCACTTT
>.|TRBD1|TRBJ2-7|TRBV30
CASFGDRGYEQYF
TGTGCCTCATTCGGGGACAGGGGTTATGAGCAGTACTTC
>.|TRBD2|TRBJ2-7|TRBV27
CASSHLAGGPLDEQYF
TGTGCCAGCAGTCACCTAGCGGGAGGGCCTTTAGACGAGCAGTACTTC
>once|.|TRBJ1-5|TRBV7-9
CASSWDRFQPQHF
TGTGCCAGCAGCTGGGATCGGTTTCAGCCCCAGCATTTT
>.|.|TRBJ2-7|TRBV27
CASSSSSYEQYF
TGTGCCAGCAGTTCCTCATCCTACGAGCAGTACTTC
>.|.|TRBJ2-3|TRBV9
CASSVDRTTDTQYF
TGTGCCAGCAGCGTCGACCGGACCACAGATACGCAGTATTTT
>.|.|TRBJ2-7|TRBV27
CASSLTVSYEQYF
TGTGCCAGCAGCCTGACCGTGTCCTACGAGCAGTACTTC
>.|TRBD1|TRBJ1-2|TRBV4-3
CASSQEQGASYGYTF
TGCGCCAGCAGCCAAGAGCAGGGGGCTAGCTATGGCTACACCTTC
>.|.|TRBJ2-2|TRBV7-9
CASSRQDLNTGELFF
TGTGCCAGCAGCAGGCAGGATCTGAACACCGGGGAGCTGTTTTTT
>.|.|TRBJ2-7|TRBV27
CASSFGKTYEQYF
TGTGCCAGCAGTTTCGGCAAAACCTACGAGCAGTACTTC
>.|.|TRBJ2-3|TRBV6-5
CASSYGTRTDTQYF
TGTGCCAGCAGTTACGGGACCCGGACAGATACGCAGTATTTT
>.|TRBD2|TRBJ2-1|TRBV10-3
CAISEPIGTSGSRSYNEQFF
TGTGCCATCAGTGAGCCGATAGGGACTAGCGGGAGCAGATCCTACAATGAGCAGTTCTTC
>.|.|TRBJ2-7|TRBV7-7
CASSSDRDGLYEQYF
TGTGCCAGCAGCTCGGACCGGGACGGCCTCTACGAGCAGTACTTC
>.|.|TRBJ2-2|TRBV9
CASSVAPDSANTGELFF
TGTGCCAGCAGCGTAGCCCCGGACAGCGCGAACACCGGGGAGCTGTTTTTT
>.|.|TRBJ2-1|TRBV21-1
CASTPRDKEAGDPNEQFF
TGTGCCAGCACCCCCCGGGACAAGGAAGCGGGAGACCCAAACGAGCAGTTCTTC
>.|.|TRBJ1-5|TRBV7-2
CASSLDVANQPQHF
TGTGCCAGCAGCTTAGACGTAGCGAATCAGCCCCAGCATTTT
>once|.|TRBJ2-2|TRBV5-1
CASTRGWHTGELFF
TGCGCCAGTACAAGGGGGTGGCACACCGGGGAGCTGTTTTTT
>.|TRBD1|TRBJ1-5|TRBV6-5
CASSHGQGFNQPQHF
TGTGCCAGCAGCCATGGACAGGGATTCAATCAGCCCCAGCATTTT
>.|.|TRBJ2-3|TRBV6-4
CASSDSTGGGTDTQYF
TGTGCCAGCAGTGACTCGACTGGCGGGGGCACAGATACGCAGTATTTT
>.|TRBD1|TRBJ2-3|TRBV9
CASSVADRGLVDTQYF
TGTGCCAGCAGCGTAGCGGACAGGGGGCTTGTGGATACGCAGTATTTT
>once|TRBD2|TRBJ2-3|TRBV5-4
CASREGGAQTDTQYF
TGTGCCAGCAGGGAGGGAGGGGCCCAGACTGATACGCAGTATTTT
>.|TRBD2|TRBJ2-7|TRBV9
CASSVGGSTYEQYF
TGTGCCAGCAGCGTAGGCGGGAGTACCTACGAGCAGTACTTC
>once|.|TRBJ2-2|TRBV7-3
CASSPDPRELVEELFF
TGTGCCAGCAGCCCTGACCCGAGGGAATTAGTAGAGGAGCTGTTTTTT
>.|.|TRBJ2-5|TRBV5-6
CASSWGSVETQYF
TGTGCCAGCAGCTGGGGTTCAGTCGAGACCCAGTACTTC
>.|TRBD1|TRBJ2-2|TRBV6-5
CASSYVTGPGELFF
TGTGCCAGCAGTTACGTGACAGGGCCCGGGGAGCTGTTTTTT
>.|.|TRBJ2-7|TRBV28
CASSTRSGHSYEQYF
TGTGCCAGCAGTACCCGTAGCGGCCACTCCTACGAGCAGTACTTC
>.|TRBD1|TRBJ2-4|TRBV7-9
CASSSGTGVVIQYF
TGTGCCAGCAGCTCGGGGACAGGGGTGGTCATTCAGTACTTC
>.|.|TRBJ2-3|TRBV19
CASSPINPSTDTQYF
TGTGCCAGTAGTCCGATTAACCCCTCCACAGATACGCAGTATTTT
>.|.|TRBJ2-2|TRBV12-2
CASRFSGTGATGELFF
TGTGCAAGTCGCTTCTCCGGGACAGGGGCCACCGGGGAGCTGTTTTTT
>.|TRBD1|TRBJ2-7|TRBV29-1
CSVDLPGQGYYEQYF
TGCAGCGTTGATCTCCCGGGACAGGGCTACTACGAGCAGTACTTC
>.|.|TRBJ2-2|TRBV6-5
CAIKGGSGELFF
TGTGCCATCAAGGGGGGCTCCGGGGAGCTGTTTTTT
>.|.|TRBJ2-6|TRBV6-4
CATKEPGANVLTF
TGTGCCACCAAGGAACCCGGGGCCAACGTCCTGACTTTC
>.|.|TRBJ2-1|TRBV19
CASSIRASYNEQFF
TGTGCCAGTAGTATTAGGGCTAGCTACAATGAGCAGTTCTTC
>.|.|TRBJ2-6|TRBV9
CASSVRDPKFSGANVLTF
TGTGCCAGCAGCGTCCGGGACCCTAAATTTTCTGGGGCCAACGTCCTGACTTTC
>.|.|TRBJ2-3|TRBV4-1
CASSQGGLGTDTQYF
TGCGCCAGCAGCCAAGGGGGACTCGGCACAGATACGCAGTATTTT
>.|.|TRBJ2-7|TRBV7-9
CASSHTSGFLYEQYF
TGTGCCAGCAGCCATACCTCAGGTTTCCTCTACGAGCAGTACTTC
>.|.|TRBJ2-5|TRBV6-4
CASSPPDNRVETQYF
TGTGCCAGCAGCCCGCCCGATAACAGGGTCGAGACCCAGTACTTC
>once|TRBD2|TRBJ2-1|TRBV29-1
CSGDTGGNEQFF
TGCAGCGGAGACACGGGAGGGAATGAGCAGTTCTTC
>.|.|TRBJ2-2|TRBV10-3
CAISESTFRQSGELFF
TGTGCCATCAGTGAGTCGACTTTTAGACAATCCGGGGAGCTGTTTTTT
>.|TRBD2|TRBJ2-7|TRBV13
CASSLRSGRGFYEQYF
TGTGCCAGCAGCTTAAGGAGCGGGAGGGGTTTTTACGAGCAGTACTTC
>.|.|TRBJ2-7|TRBV28
CASTTTREVSYEQYF
TGTGCCAGCACCACGACGAGAGAGGTCTCCTACGAGCAGTACTTC
>.|.|TRBJ2-3|TRBV19
CASSITRGDDTQYF
TGTGCCAGTAGTATAACCCGAGGGGATGATACGCAGTATTTT
>.|.|TRBJ2-5|TRBV4-3
CASSQDGAVQETQYF
TGCGCCAGCAGCCAAGATGGGGCAGTCCAAGAGACCCAGTACTTC
>once|TRBD2|TRBJ2-3|TRBV7-9
CASSTRTSGNTDTQYF
TGTGCCAGCAGCACAAGGACTAGCGGTAACACAGATACGCAGTATTTT
>.|.|TRBJ2-7|TRBV7-9
CASSLAGGNSVEQYF
TGTGCCAGCAGCTTAGCGGGAGGAAATTCCGTCGAGCAGTACTTC
>.|.|TRBJ2-3|TRBV27
CASSSLTTGTDTQYF
TGTGCCAGCAGTTCCCTCACGACAGGTACAGATACGCAGTATTTT